One sample yielded the 25 T cell receptor beta chains listed below, sequenced in a study of OX40 agonist ivuxolimab in advanced cancers. Preparation of the library involved the immunoSEQ multiplex PCR assay. TCRdb carries this immuneACCESS record with in-frame sequences only. Its versions omit some clonotypes, under half of them owing to an unresolved V gene in the studies checked, with the rest unexplained. The sample profile shows approximately 70,000 clones; around 80% of them were found once. Jointly, the top ten make up 1.1% of the sample. The sequencing used CD4+ or CD8+ T cells sorted from blood, collected in a trial of the OX40 agonist ivuxolimab. These receptors came from an adult with an advanced solid tumor such as melanoma, head and neck, liver or kidney cancer.

This clone was seen a few times. The chain carries TRBV30 and TRBJ2-1, with D perhaps being TRBD1 or TRBD2 (7 bases each). The CDR3 covers 14 residues. Trimming shortened V by 5 bases and J by 9 bases, and 20 bases separated the two germline ends. Germline V gene data show CDR1 as GTSNPN and CDR2 as SVGIG (reference sequence). CDR3 sequence reads: CAWGRQGGYGEQFF. CDR3 sequence (DNA): TGTGCCTGGGGTAGACAGGGAGGGTACGGTGAGCAGTTCTTC.

The chain employs TRBV11-2 and TRBJ2-3; D call uncertain. This CDR3 region has 13 residues. The V end was cut by 1 base, the J end by 4 bases, with 6 bases between. Per the germline V gene, CDR1 is SGHAT and CDR2 is FQNNGV. The CDR3 is CASSLGTADTQYF. For the CDR3, the DNA is TGTGCCAGCAGCTTAGGAACGGCAGATACGCAGTATTTT.

The genes are TRBV5-4 and TRBJ2-2; 12 bases are a match to TRBD2. After removal of 0 bases from V and 6 bases from J, the junction contained 9 bases not matched to a gene. CDR3 length equals 18 residues. CDR1 and CDR2 from the germline V gene are SGHNT and YYREEE (reference sequence). The CDR3 DNA is TGTGCCAGCAGCTTGGGGCTAGCGGGGGGGACACTCGCCGGGGAGCTGTTTTTT. Its translation: CASSLGLAGGTLAGELFF. Full variable domain (rest looked up from reference TRBV5-4 and TRBJ2-2): ETGVTQSPTHLIKTRGQQVTLRCSSQSGHNTVSWYQQALGQGPQFIFQYYREEENGRGNFPPRFSGLQFPNYSSELNVNALELDDSALYLCASSLGLAGGTLAGELFFGEGSRLTVL.

J is TRBJ2-5 and V is TRBV28, with TRBD1 matching 8 bases. The J segment lost 4 bases and the V segment lost 6 bases, leaving 7 bases of the junction unmatched. The CDR3 extends over 14 amino acids. CDR1 MDHEN and CDR2 SYDVKM come from the germline V gene. In DNA, the CDR3 is TGTGCCAGCAGCCCCCGGACAGGGACAGAGACCCAGTACTTC. This codes for CASSPRTGTETQYF.

This clone was seen only a few times. The V call is TRBV5-5, the J call TRBJ2-3, with a weak D call TRBD2 (6 bases). Germline assignment: CDR1 SGHKS and CDR2 YYEKEE (reference sequence). The CDR3 consists of 17 residues. The V and J ends lost 4 bases and 1 base respectively, with 19 bases between them. The CDR3 sequence: CASSPPGTQVRTDTQYF. The CDR3 DNA reads TGTGCCAGCAGCCCACCCGGGACTCAGGTCCGCACAGATACGCAGTATTTT.

The chain carries TRBV28 and TRBJ1-5; 10 nucleotides agree with TRBD1. This CDR3 region has 16 residues. Germline V gives CDR1 MDHEN, CDR2 SYDVKM. The J segment lost 11 bases and the V segment lost 5 bases, leaving 15 bases of the junction unmatched. CDR3 in amino acids: CASSVPGQGLGGAQHF. The CDR3 DNA reads as TGTGCCAGCAGTGTGCCGGGACAGGGGCTAGGAGGAGCCCAGCATTTT.

This chain links TRBV5-1 with TRBJ1-5; perhaps TRBD1 as D (5 bases). V lost 4 bases and J lost 4, with 12 bases in between. The CDR3 has 14 amino acids. The germline gives CDR1 SGHRS, CDR2 YFSETQ. The CDR3 sequence is CASSPGGANQPQHF. The CDR3 region has the DNA TGCGCCAGCAGCCCGGGTGGGGCTAATCAGCCCCAGCATTTT. Filled out from reference TRBV5-1 and TRBJ1-5, the complete variable domain reads KAGVTQTPRYLIKTRGQQVTLSCSPISGHRSVSWYQQTPGQGLQFLFEYFSETQRNKGNFPGRFSGRQFSNSRSEMNVSTLELGDSALYLCASSPGGANQPQHFGDGTRLSIL.

This rearrangement joins TRBV5-6 to TRBJ2-7; TRBD2 might be the D (6 bases). V gave up 4 bases and J gave up 2 bases, with 16 bases separating them. Germline V gives CDR1 SGHDT, CDR2 YYEEEE. The length of the CDR3 is 15 residues. In DNA form, the CDR3 reads TGTGCCAGCAGCCCCTCGGGACTCCCTCCCTACGAGCAGTACTTC. The encoded protein is CASSPSGLPPYEQYF. The full variable domain, its missing parts supplied by reference TRBV5-6 and TRBJ2-7, is DAGVTQSPTHLIKTRGQQVTLRCSPKSGHDTVSWYQQALGQGPQFIFQYYEEEERQRGNFPDRFSGHQFPNYSSELNVNALLLGDSALYLCASSPSGLPPYEQYFGPGTRLTVT.

This sequence joins TRBV6-1 and TRBJ2-7, with D maybe TRBD2 (6 bases). Germline V gene sequence: CDR1 MNHNS, CDR2 SASEGT. CDR3 length: 11 amino acids. The CDR3 spells CASSEGPGVSV. The CDR3 DNA is TGTGCCAGCAGTGAAGGTCCGGGGGTGTCTGTC.

The CDR3 DNA follows: TGTGCCAGTAGTATTGGGGACTCCAATTATCAGCCCCAGCATTTT. It yields the protein CASSIGDSNYQPQHF. The chain uses TRBV19 and TRBJ1-5; perhaps TRBD1 as D (5 bases). Trimming left V 3 bases short and J 5 bases short, with 14 bases between. CDR3 length: 15 residues. Germline CDR1 reads LNHDA; CDR2 reads SQIVND (reference sequence).

This clone was counted between two and nine times. This rearrangement joins TRBV2 to TRBJ1-2; possibly TRBD1 for D (5 bases). CDR3 length: 11 residues. Per the germline V gene, CDR1 is SNHLY and CDR2 is FYNNEI. V was pared by 6 bases and J by 12 bases, with 14 bases between. The CDR3 is CASRREGVNTF. The CDR3 nucleotides are TGTGCCAGCAGGAGGGAAGGGGTCAACACCTTC.

The V and J genes are TRBV6-6 and TRBJ2-7, with 8 positions matching TRBD1. The CDR3 is 15 residues long. The V and J ends lost 2 bases and 0 bases, in that order; junction bases with no gene match: 3. Looked up from germline, CDR1 is MNHNY and CDR2 is SVGAGI (reference sequence). In DNA, the CDR3 is TGTGCCAGCAGTTACCGACAGGGGAACTCCTACGAGCAGTACTTC. Translation gives CASSYRQGNSYEQYF.

The chain uses TRBV18 and TRBJ2-7; the D gene is possibly TRBD1 (6 bases). Trimming removed 4 bases from V and 5 bases from J, with 12 bases in between. Germline V gives CDR1 KGHSH, CDR2 LQKENI. The CDR3 consists of 13 residues. The CDR3 region has the DNA TGTGCCAGCTCACATCGACAGGCCCACGAGCAGTACTTC. Its translation: CASSHRQAHEQYF.

V usage is TRBV28 and J usage is TRBJ1-1; D is perhaps TRBD1 (6 bases). The CDR3 loop spans 11 amino acids. The V end was cut by 9 bases, the J end by 11 bases, with 16 bases between. Germline values: CDR1 MDHEN, CDR2 SYDVKM. The CDR3 loop reads CASPTGIGAFF. As DNA, the CDR3 is TGTGCCAGTCCAACAGGGATTGGGGCTTTCTTT.

V gene TRBV7-6 combines with J gene TRBJ2-1; 9 nucleotides line up with TRBD2. After removal of 2 bases from V and 9 bases from J, the junction contained 8 bases not matched to a gene. This CDR3 is built from 15 residues. Per the germline V gene, CDR1 is SGHVS and CDR2 is FNYEAQ. CDR3 bases: TGTGCCAGCAGCTTATATGCGGGGGGGCCGAGTGAGCAGTTCTTC. It codes for CASSLYAGGPSEQFF. The whole variable domain, filled in from reference TRBV7-6 and TRBJ2-1, reads GAGVSQSPRYKVTKRGQDVALRCDPISGHVSLYWYRQALGQGPEFLTYFNYEAQQDKSGLPNDRFSAERPEGSISTLTIQRTEQRDSAMYRCASSLYAGGPSEQFFGPGTRLTVL.

V usage is TRBV19 and J usage is TRBJ2-3, with D possibly called TRBD1 or TRBD2 (5 bases each). Germline CDR1 reads LNHDA; CDR2 reads SQIVND (reference sequence). The CDR3 is made up of 15 amino acids. The V end lost 3 bases, the J end lost 3 bases, and 13 bases lay between the germline ends. CDR3 DNA sequence: TGTGCCAGTAGTATTGTGGGGGTTTTTACAGATACGCAGTATTTT. It yields the protein CASSIVGVFTDTQYF.

The V gene is TRBV7-6, the J gene TRBJ2-2, with 15 bases lining up with TRBD2. The CDR3 spans 16 residues. CDR1 and CDR2 from the germline V gene are SGHVS and FNYEAQ. Trimming at V came to 3 bases and at J to 5 bases, leaving 1 base not matched to a gene. CDR3 amino acids: CASSLGLAGGTGELFF. The CDR3 DNA sequence: TGTGCCAGCAGCTTGGGACTAGCGGGGGGAACCGGGGAGCTGTTTTTT.

DNA for the CDR3: TGTGCCAGCTCACCACTTTCAGGGGGCGAGAACACTGAAGCTTTCTTT. It translates to CASSPLSGGENTEAFF. This chain links TRBV18 with TRBJ1-1, with 8 nucleotides matching TRBD1. This CDR3 is 16 amino acids long. The junction had 5 bases not matched to a gene; V was cut back by 1 base and J by 1 base. CDR1 and CDR2 (germline): KGHSH, LQKENI.

V and J are TRBV2 and TRBJ2-5, with D possibly being TRBD1 (6 bases). Germline-derived CDR1 and CDR2 are SNHLY and FYNNEI. Between the trimmed V and J ends, which lost 6 bases and 8 bases, there was a span of 19 bases. The CDR3 runs 14 residues. CDR3 amino acids: CASRQGIVRDTQYF. In DNA, the CDR3 is TGTGCCAGCAGACAGGGAATAGTTAGGGATACCCAGTACTTC.

V and J are TRBV2 and TRBJ2-5; D possibly corresponds to TRBD2 (5 bases). V was clipped by 2 bases and J by 4 bases, with 14 bases between them. Germline CDR1 is SNHLY and CDR2 is FYNNEI. The CDR3 covers 15 residues. As DNA, the CDR3 is TGTGCCAGCAGTGAATACGGCGCGAGCGGAGAGACCCAGTACTTC. Translating gives CASSEYGASGETQYF.

The genes are TRBV7-7 and TRBJ2-1; 7 bases match TRBD1. Germline-derived CDR1 and CDR2 are SSHAT and FNYEAQ (reference sequence). This CDR3 is 15 amino acids long. The V and J ends lost 5 bases and 4 bases, in that order; junction bases with no gene match: 8. As DNA, the CDR3 is TGTGCCAGCAGCCCGACGACAGGGCCGTACAATGAGCAGTTCTTC. Translating gives CASSPTTGPYNEQFF.

The chain joins TRBV6-5 to TRBJ2-7; D unresolved. The CDR3 has 14 amino acids. Per the germline V gene, CDR1 is MNHEY and CDR2 is SVGAGI. Trimming stripped 7 bases from V and 1 base from J, with 14 bases between. CDR3 region: CASKRITVSYEQYF. The CDR3 bases are TGTGCCAGCAAACGGATAACGGTTTCCTACGAGCAGTACTTC.

The rearrangement joins TRBV4-1 to TRBJ1-5; 9 bases are a match to TRBD1. The germline V gene has CDR1 MGHRA and CDR2 YSYEKL. The CDR3 is 15 amino acids. The V segment lost 6 bases and the J segment 2 bases; nucleotides outside the gene matches: 5. The CDR3 region is CASSDRGLGNQPQHF. In DNA form, the CDR3 reads TGCGCCAGCAGTGACAGGGGGTTAGGCAATCAGCCCCAGCATTTT.

This clone showed up just once. The junction departs from the called germline gene at one end, perhaps through a read error. CDR3 protein: CASSEERLSHSTDTQYF. CDR3 nucleotides: TGCGCCAGCAGCGAAGAGCGGCTATCTCATAGCACAGATACGCAGTATTTT. The chain carries TRBV4-1 and TRBJ2-3, with D possibly matching TRBD2 (5 bases). Per the germline V gene, CDR1 is MGHRA and CDR2 is YSYEKL. This CDR3 comprises 17 residues.

This clone was observed a single time. The chain recombines TRBV9 with TRBJ2-4; the match to TRBD1 covers 11 bases. Germline assignment: CDR1 SGDLS and CDR2 YYNGEE. This CDR3 has 15 residues. The junction had 4 bases not matched to a gene; V was cut back by 0 bases and J by 8 bases. As DNA, the CDR3 is TGTGCCAGCAGCGTAGTAGGGACAGGGGGTGACATTCAGTACTTC. Its protein product is CASSVVGTGGDIQYF.